This T cell receptor (beta chain) was recorded in a study of OX40 agonist ivuxolimab in advanced cancers. Background on the study: The study treated patients with ivuxolimab, an agonistic anti-OX40 (CD134) antibody. Study-level findings and limits: Some patients without response likewise showed low normalized clonal expansion.

As to this clone: The antigen is undetermined.

Measured with immunoSEQ multiplex PCR; TCRdb has only the in-frame clones, and not every one. The data show some 80,000 clones, more than 70% seen once. This CDR3 comprises 15 residues. Trimming removed 0 bases from V and 4 bases from J, with 12 bases in between. Germline V gene sequence: CDR1 LGHNA, CDR2 YNFKEQ. J is TRBJ1-2 and V is TRBV4-2; D is perhaps TRBD1 (6 bases). The TCR originated in an adult with an advanced solid tumor such as melanoma, head and neck, liver or kidney cancer. Sequencing was performed on CD4+ or CD8+ T cells sorted from blood, taken in a trial of the OX40 agonist ivuxolimab. In DNA, the CDR3 is TGTGCCAGCAGCCAAGAAAAGGGAGGGGGCTATGGCTACACCTTC. It is translated as CASSQEKGGGYGYTF.